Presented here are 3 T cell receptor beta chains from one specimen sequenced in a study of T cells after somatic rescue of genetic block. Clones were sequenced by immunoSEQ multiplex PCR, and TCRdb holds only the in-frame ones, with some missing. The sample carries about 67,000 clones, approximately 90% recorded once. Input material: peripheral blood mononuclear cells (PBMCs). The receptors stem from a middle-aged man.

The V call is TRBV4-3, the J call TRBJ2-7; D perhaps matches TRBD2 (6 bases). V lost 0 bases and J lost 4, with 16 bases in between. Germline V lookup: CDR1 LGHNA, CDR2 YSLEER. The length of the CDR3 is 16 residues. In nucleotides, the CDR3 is TGCGCCAGCAGCCAAGAGATTATAGCGGCAGGGTACGAGCAGTACTTC. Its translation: CASSQEIIAAGYEQYF.

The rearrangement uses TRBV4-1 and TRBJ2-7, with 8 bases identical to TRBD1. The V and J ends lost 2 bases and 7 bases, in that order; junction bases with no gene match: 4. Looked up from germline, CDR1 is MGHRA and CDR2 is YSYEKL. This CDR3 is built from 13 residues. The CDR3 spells CASSQRTGLEQYF. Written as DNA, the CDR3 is TGCGCCAGCAGCCAAAGGACAGGGCTGGAGCAGTACTTC.

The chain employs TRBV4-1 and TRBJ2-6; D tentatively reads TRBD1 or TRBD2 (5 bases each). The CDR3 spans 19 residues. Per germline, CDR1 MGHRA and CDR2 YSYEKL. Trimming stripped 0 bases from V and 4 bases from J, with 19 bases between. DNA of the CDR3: TGCGCCAGCAGCCAAGATCGGTCGAAGGGGAGCTCCGGGGCCAACGTCCTGACTTTC. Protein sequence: CASSQDRSKGSSGANVLTF.